This TCR beta chain was profiled in a study of T cell changes during pregnancy in multiple sclerosis. Sequencing was performed with immunoSEQ multiplex PCR; in TCRdb, only in-frame clones are kept and a portion is missing. The sample has about 70,000 clones, roughly 94% seen once. Germline CDR1 and CDR2: SNHLY and FYNNEI. The CDR3 sequence is 16 residues long. V gave up 6 bases and J gave up 0 bases, with 14 bases separating them. The chain combines TRBV2 with TRBJ2-2; TRBD2 might be the D (5 bases). The receptor comes from a female donor with multiple sclerosis, enrolled in a pregnancy study. The sample consisted of peripheral blood, taken in the third trimester of pregnancy. CDR3 sequence (DNA): TGTGCCAGCAGCGACGAGGGATCCCCGAACACCGGGGAGCTGTTTTTT. This codes for CASSDEGSPNTGELFF.